This T cell receptor beta chain was sequenced for a study of metastatic and nonmetastatic thyroid tumors. Under the authors' procedure: The study took CDR3 differences across clinicopathological groups and made a distant-metastasis classifier for papillary thyroid cancer from them. TCRdb re-analyzed the PCR reads using MiXCR. What appears here as the V and J calls and clone size reflects TCRdb's work, not the paper's. The sample contains around 30,000 clones, 14% to 15% of which appear only once. The table lists this clone with many counts. A much larger clone lies one base from this, so it may be a read error. Other DNA sequences in the same sample also yield this CDR3. CDR1 and CDR2 from the germline V gene are DFQATT and SNEGSKA (reference sequence). V gave up 0 bases and J gave up 4 bases, with 16 bases separating them. CDR3 length equals 15 residues. Every patient was untreated before thyroid surgery.

The chain recombines TRBV20-1 with TRBJ2-7, with D possibly matching TRBD2 (6 bases). Material for sequencing was blood. The clonotype originates from a male donor with papillary thyroid cancer or a benign thyroid nodule (not recorded which). Some clones in this sample may be carry-over from other donors' samples. DNA of the CDR3: TGCAGTGCTAGAGATCAGGGAGCGGGTTTTTACGAGCAGTACTTC. Protein: CSARDQGAGFYEQYF.